This T cell receptor (beta chain) was profiled in a study of OX40 agonist ivuxolimab in advanced cancers. General study results and limits: The expanded peripheral T cells' antigen specificity was not determined.

The ends were cut back, 4 bases at V and 0 bases at J, with 9 bases in the middle. CDR3 length equals 14 residues. Germline V lookup: CDR1 KGHSH, CDR2 LQKENI. The investigators sampled blood at baseline, at cycle 4 day 1, and at cycle 7 day 1. About this clone itself: The target antigen is unknown.

The table came from immunoSEQ multiplex PCR; TCRdb's copy has only in-frame clones and leaves some out. This table holds around 55,000 clones, approximately 83% found once. The sample consisted of CD4+ or CD8+ T cells sorted from blood, taken in a trial of the OX40 agonist ivuxolimab. V gene TRBV18 combines with J gene TRBJ1-1; the D gene is possibly TRBD1 (6 bases). The receptor was isolated from an adult with an advanced solid tumor such as melanoma, head and neck, liver or kidney cancer. CDR3 region: CASSQGQMNTEAFF. In DNA, the CDR3 is TGTGCCAGCTCACAAGGACAGATGAACACTGAAGCTTTCTTT.